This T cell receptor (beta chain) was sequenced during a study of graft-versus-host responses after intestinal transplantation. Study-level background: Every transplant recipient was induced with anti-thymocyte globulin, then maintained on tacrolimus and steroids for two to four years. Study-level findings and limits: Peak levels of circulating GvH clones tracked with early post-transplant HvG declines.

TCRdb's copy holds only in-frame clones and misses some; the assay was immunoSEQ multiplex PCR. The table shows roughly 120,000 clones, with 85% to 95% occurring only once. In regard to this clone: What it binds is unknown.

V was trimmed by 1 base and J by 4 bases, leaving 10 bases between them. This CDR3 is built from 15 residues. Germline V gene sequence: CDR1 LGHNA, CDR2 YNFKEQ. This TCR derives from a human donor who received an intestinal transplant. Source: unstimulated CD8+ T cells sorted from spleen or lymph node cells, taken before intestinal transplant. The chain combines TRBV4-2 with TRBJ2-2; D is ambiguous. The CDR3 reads CASSQVPLSTGELFF. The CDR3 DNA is TGTGCCAGCAGCCAAGTACCGCTTAGCACCGGGGAGCTGTTTTTT.